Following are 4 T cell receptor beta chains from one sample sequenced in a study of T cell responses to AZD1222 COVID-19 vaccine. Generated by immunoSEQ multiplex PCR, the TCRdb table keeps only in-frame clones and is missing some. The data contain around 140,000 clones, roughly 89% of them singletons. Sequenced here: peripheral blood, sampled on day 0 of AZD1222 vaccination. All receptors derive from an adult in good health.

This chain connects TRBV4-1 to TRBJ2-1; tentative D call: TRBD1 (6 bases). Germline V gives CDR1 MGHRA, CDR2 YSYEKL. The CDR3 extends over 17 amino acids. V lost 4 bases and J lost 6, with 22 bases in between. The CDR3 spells CASSLRRFREGGNEQFF. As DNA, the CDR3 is TGCGCCAGCAGCCTCAGGCGATTCAGGGAAGGGGGCAATGAGCAGTTCTTC.

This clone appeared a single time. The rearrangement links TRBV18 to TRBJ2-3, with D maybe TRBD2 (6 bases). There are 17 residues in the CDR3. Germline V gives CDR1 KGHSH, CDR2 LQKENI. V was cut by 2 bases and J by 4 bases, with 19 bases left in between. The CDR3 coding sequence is TGTGCCAGCTCACCATTCCGGGGCCTGGAGGGCCCAGATACGCAGTATTTT. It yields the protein CASSPFRGLEGPDTQYF.

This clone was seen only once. CDR3: CAWRGPGFSLTDTQYF. DNA for the CDR3: TGTGCCTGGAGGGGGCCGGGCTTTTCTCTCACAGATACGCAGTATTTT. The J gene is TRBJ2-3, the V gene TRBV30, with D tentatively TRBD1 (5 bases). V lost 3 bases and J 2 bases, leaving 18 bases between the germline ends. CDR3 length: 16 residues. Germline V lookup: CDR1 GTSNPN, CDR2 SVGIG (reference sequence).

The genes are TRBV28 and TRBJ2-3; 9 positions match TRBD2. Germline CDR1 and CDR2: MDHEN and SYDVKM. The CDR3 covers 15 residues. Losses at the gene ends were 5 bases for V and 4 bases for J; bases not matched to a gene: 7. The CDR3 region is CASSPAGGRADTQYF. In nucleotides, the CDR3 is TGTGCCAGCAGTCCGGCGGGAGGGCGTGCAGATACGCAGTATTTT.